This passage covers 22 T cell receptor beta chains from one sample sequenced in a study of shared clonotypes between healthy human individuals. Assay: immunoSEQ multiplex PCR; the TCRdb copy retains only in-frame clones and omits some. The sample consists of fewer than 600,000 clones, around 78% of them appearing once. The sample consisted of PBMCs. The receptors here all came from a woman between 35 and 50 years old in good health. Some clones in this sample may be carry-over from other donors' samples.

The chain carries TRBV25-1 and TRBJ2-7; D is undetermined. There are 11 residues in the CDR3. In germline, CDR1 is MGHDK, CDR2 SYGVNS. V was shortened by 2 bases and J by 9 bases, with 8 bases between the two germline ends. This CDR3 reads CASSEASRQYF. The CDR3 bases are TGTGCCAGCAGTGAAGCTAGTCGGCAGTACTTC.

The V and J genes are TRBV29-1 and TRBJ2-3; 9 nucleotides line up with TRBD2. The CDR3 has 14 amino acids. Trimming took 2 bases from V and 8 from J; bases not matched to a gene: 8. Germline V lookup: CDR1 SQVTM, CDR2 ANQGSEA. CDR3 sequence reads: CSVEIAGVGGTQYF. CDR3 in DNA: TGCAGCGTTGAAATAGCGGGAGTTGGGGGTACGCAGTATTTT.

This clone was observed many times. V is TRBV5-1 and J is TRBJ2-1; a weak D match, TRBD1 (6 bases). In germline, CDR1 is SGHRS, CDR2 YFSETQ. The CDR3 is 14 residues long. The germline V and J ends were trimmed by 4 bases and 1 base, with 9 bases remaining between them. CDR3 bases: TGCGCCAGCAGCGAAGGGACATCCTACAATGAGCAGTTCTTC. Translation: CASSEGTSYNEQFF. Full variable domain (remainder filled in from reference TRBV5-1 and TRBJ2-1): KAGVTQTPRYLIKTRGQQVTLSCSPISGHRSVSWYQQTPGQGLQFLFEYFSETQRNKGNFPGRFSGRQFSNSRSEMNVSTLELGDSALYLCASSEGTSYNEQFFGPGTRLTVL.

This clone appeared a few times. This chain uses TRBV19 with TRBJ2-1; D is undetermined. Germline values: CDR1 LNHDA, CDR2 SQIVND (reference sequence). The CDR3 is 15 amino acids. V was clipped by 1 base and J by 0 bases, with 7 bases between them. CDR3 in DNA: TGTGCCAGTAGTATAGGGTTTAGCTCCTACAATGAGCAGTTCTTC. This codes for CASSIGFSSYNEQFF.

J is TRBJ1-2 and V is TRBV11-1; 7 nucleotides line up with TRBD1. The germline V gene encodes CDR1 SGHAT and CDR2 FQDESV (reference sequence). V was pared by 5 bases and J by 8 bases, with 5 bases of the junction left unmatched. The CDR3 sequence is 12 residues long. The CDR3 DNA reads TGTGCCAGCAGCCCCCCAGGGGGAGGCTACACCTTC. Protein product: CASSPPGGGYTF.

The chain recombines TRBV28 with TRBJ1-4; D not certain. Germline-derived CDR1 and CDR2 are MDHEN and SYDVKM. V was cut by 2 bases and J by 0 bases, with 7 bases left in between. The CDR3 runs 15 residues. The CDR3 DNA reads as TGTGCCAGCAGTTTACAACGTACAACTAATGAAAAACTGTTTTTT. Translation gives CASSLQRTTNEKLFF.

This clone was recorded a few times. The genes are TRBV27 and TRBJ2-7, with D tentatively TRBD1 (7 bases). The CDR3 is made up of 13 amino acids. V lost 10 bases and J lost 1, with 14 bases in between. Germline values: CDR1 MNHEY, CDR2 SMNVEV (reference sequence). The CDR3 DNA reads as TGTGCCACCCGCGGGACAGAGTCCTACGAGCAGTACTTC. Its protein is CATRGTESYEQYF.

This CDR3 is CASTTSGSYNEQFF. The CDR3 nucleotides are TGCGCCAGCACAACTAGCGGGAGCTACAATGAGCAGTTCTTC. The genes are TRBV10-2 and TRBJ2-1, with 11 bases identical to TRBD2. CDR1 is WSHSY, CDR2 SAAADI, per germline. V shed 7 bases, J shed 3 bases, and the junction held 2 bases outside the gene matches. The CDR3 has 14 residues.

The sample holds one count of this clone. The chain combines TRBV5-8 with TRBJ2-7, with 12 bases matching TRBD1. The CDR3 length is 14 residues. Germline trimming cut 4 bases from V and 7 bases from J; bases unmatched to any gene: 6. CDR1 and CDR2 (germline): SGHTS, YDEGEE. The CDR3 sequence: CASSRDRGRREQYF. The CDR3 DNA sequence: TGTGCCAGCAGCCGGGACAGGGGGCGCCGGGAGCAGTACTTC.

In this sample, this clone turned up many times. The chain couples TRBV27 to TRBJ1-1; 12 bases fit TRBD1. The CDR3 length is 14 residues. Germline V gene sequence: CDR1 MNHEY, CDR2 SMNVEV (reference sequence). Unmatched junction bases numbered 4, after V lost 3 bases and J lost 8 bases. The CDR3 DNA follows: TGTGCCAGCAGTTTCGGGACAGGGGGCAGGGAAGCTTTCTTT. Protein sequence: CASSFGTGGREAFF.

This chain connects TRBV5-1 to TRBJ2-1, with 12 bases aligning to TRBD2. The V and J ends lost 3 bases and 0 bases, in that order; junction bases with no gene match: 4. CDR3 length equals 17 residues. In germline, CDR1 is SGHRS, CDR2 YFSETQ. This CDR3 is CASSWGLAGSSYNEQFF. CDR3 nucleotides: TGCGCCAGCAGCTGGGGACTAGCGGGTAGCTCCTACAATGAGCAGTTCTTC.

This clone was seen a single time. The CDR3 region is CAWSPGNSGNTIYF. The CDR3 DNA is TGTGCCTGGAGTCCGGGGAACTCTGGAAACACCATATATTTT. The gene calls are TRBV30 and TRBJ1-3; D remains ambiguous. Trimming pared 2 bases from V and 0 bases from J, leaving 8 bases between. This CDR3 spans 14 amino acids. Germline CDR1 and CDR2: GTSNPN and SVGIG (reference sequence).

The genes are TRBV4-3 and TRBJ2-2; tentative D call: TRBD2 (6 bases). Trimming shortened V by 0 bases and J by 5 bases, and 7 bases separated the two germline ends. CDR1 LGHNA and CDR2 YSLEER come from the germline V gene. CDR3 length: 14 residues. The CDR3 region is CASSQDGGTGELFF. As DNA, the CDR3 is TGCGCCAGCAGCCAAGATGGGGGGACCGGGGAGCTGTTTTTT.

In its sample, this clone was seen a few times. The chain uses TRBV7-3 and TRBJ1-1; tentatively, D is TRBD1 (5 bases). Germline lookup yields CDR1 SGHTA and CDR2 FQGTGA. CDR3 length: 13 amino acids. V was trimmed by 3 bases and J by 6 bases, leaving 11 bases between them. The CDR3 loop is CASSFGGEAEAFF. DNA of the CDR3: TGTGCCAGCAGCTTCGGGGGGGAGGCTGAAGCTTTCTTT.

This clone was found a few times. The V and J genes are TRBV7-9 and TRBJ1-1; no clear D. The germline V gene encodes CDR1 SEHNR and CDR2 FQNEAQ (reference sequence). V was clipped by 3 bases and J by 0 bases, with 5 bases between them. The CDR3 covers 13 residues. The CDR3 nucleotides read TGTGCCAGCAGCTTTGGGATGAACACTGAAGCTTTCTTT. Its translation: CASSFGMNTEAFF. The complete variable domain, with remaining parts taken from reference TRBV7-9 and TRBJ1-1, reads DTGVSQNPRHKITKRGQNVTFRCDPISEHNRLYWYRQTLGQGPEFLTYFQNEAQLEKSRLLSDRFSAERPKGSFSTLEIQRTEQGDSAMYLCASSFGMNTEAFFGQGTRLTVV.

The CDR3 protein is CATSGGHYYEQYF. The CDR3 bases are TGTGCCACCAGCGGAGGTCATTACTACGAGCAGTACTTC. The chain links TRBV15 to TRBJ2-7; tentative D call: TRBD2 (5 bases). Germline assignment: CDR1 LNHNV and CDR2 YYDKDF (reference sequence). The CDR3 has 13 residues. The V and J ends lost 5 bases and 3 bases respectively, with 11 bases between them.

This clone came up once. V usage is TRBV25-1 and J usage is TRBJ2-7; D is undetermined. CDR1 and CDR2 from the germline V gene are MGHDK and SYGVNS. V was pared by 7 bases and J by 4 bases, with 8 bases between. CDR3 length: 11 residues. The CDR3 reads CASTKNYEQYF. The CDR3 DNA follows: TGTGCCAGCACAAAGAATTACGAGCAGTACTTC.

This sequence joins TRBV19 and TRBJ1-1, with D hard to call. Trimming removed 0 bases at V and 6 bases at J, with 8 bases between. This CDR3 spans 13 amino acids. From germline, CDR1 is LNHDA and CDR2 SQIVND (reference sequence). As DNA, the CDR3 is TGTGCCAGTAGTATAGATCAGGTGGCTGAAGCTTTCTTT. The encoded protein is CASSIDQVAEAFF.

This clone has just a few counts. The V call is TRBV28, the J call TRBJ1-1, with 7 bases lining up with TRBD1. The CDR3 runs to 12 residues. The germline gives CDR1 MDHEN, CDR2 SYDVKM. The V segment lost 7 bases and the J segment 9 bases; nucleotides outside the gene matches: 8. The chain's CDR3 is CASTRDRKKAFF. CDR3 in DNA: TGTGCCAGCACCAGGGACAGAAAGAAAGCTTTCTTT.

The CDR3 sequence: CASSLELAGGRAGELFF. For the CDR3, the DNA is TGTGCCAGCAGTTTAGAGCTAGCGGGAGGGCGTGCCGGGGAGCTGTTTTTT. The rearrangement links TRBV28 to TRBJ2-2, with 12 bases matching TRBD2. The CDR3 has 17 amino acids. The junction had 7 bases not matched to a gene; V was cut back by 2 bases and J by 6 bases. Germline V gene sequence: CDR1 MDHEN, CDR2 SYDVKM.

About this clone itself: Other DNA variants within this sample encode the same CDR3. The CDR3 DNA follows: TGCGCCAGCAGTGATAGTAGCGGGAGCTCCTACGAGCAGTACTTC. As protein: CASSDSSGSSYEQYF. The V and J genes are TRBV10-2 and TRBJ2-7, with 9 bases fitting TRBD2. Germline trimming cut 3 bases from V and 0 bases from J; bases unmatched to any gene: 3. Germline CDR1 reads WSHSY; CDR2 reads SAAADI. The CDR3 length is 15 residues.

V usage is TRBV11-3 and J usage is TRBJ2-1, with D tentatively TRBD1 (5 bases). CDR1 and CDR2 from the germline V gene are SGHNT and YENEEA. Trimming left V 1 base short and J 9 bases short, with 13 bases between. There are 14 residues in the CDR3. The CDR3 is CASSLGVPTGEQFF. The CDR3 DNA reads TGTGCCAGCAGCTTAGGGGTCCCCACAGGTGAGCAGTTCTTC.